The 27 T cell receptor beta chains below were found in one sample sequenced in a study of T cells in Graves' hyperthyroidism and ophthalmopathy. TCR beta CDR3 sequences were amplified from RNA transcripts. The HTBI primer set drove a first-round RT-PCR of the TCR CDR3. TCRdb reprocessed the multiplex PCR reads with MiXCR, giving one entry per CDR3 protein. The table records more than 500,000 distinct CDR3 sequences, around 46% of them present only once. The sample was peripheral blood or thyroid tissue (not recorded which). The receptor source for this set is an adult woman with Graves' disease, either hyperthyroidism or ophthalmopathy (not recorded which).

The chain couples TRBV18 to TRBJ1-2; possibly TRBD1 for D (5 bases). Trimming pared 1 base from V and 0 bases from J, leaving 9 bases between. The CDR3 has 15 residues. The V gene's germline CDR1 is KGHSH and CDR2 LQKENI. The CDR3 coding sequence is TGTGCCAGCTCACCACTAGGGGAAGCTAACTATGGCTACACCTTC. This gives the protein CASSPLGEANYGYTF.

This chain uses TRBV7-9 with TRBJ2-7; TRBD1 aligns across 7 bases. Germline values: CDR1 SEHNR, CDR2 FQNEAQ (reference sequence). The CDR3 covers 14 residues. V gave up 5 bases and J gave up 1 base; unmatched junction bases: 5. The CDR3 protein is CASSEGQLSYEQYF. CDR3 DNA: TGTGCCAGCAGCGAGGGACAGCTATCCTACGAGCAGTACTTC.

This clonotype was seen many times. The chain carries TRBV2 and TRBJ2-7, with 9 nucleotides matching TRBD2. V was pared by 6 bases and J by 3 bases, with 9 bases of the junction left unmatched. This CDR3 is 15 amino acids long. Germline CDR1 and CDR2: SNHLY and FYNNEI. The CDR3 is CASRKVAGVSYEQYF. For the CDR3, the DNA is TGTGCCAGCAGGAAGGTAGCGGGAGTGAGCTACGAGCAGTACTTC.

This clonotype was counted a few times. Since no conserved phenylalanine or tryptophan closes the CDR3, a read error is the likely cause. The CDR3 DNA reads as TGTGCCAGCAGCTCAGGGGGATCCTACGAGCAGTACCTC. It translates to CASSSGGSYEQYL. The genes are TRBV7-9 and TRBJ2-7; 7 nucleotides agree with TRBD1. J was trimmed by 1 base and V by 4 bases; bases with no gene match: 1. Looked up from germline, CDR1 is SEHNR and CDR2 is FQNEAQ (reference sequence). The CDR3 extends over 13 amino acids.

CDR3 sequence: CASSPGIEGYTF. The CDR3 DNA is TGTGCCAGCAGCCCCGGGATTGAGGGCTACACCTTC. The chain employs TRBV3-1 and TRBJ1-2; D is unresolved. This CDR3 has 12 residues. Germline CDR1 and CDR2: LGHDT and YNNKEL (reference sequence). Deletions cut 4 bases from V and 8 bases from J, with 11 bases between.

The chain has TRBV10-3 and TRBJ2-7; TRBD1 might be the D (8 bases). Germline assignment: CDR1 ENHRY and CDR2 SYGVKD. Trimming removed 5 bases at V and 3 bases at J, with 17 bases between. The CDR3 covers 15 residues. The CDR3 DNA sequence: TGTGCCATCAGTCCCCAACAGGGGGGGGACTACGAGCAGTACTTC. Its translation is CAISPQQGGDYEQYF.

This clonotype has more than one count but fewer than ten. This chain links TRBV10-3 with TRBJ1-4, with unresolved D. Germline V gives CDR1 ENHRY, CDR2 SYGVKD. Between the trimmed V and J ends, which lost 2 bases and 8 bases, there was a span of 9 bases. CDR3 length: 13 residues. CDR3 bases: TGTGCCATCAGTGAGCCCGGTCGCGAAAAACTGTTTTTT. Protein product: CAISEPGREKLFF.

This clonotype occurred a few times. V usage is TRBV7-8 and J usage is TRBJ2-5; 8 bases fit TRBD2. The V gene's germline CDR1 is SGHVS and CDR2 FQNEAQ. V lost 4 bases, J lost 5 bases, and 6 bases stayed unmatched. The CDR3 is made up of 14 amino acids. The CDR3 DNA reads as TGTGCCAGCAGCTCGGGGGGGGGCGTTGAGACCCAGTACTTC. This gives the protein CASSSGGGVETQYF.

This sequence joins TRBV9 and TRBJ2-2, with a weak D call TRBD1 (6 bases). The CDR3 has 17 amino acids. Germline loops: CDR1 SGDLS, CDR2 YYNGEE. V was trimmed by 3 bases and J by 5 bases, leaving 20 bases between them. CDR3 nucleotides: TGTGCCAGCAGCGGCCTACGTCTGGACAGTCCAACCGGGGAGCTGTTTTTT. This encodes CASSGLRLDSPTGELFF.

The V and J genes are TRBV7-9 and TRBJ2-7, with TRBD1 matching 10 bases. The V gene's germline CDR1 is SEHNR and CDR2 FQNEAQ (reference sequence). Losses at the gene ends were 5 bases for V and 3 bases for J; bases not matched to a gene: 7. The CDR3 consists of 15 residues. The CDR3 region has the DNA TGTGCCAGCAGCCCGCGGACAGGGGGGAACTACGAGCAGTACTTC. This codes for CASSPRTGGNYEQYF.

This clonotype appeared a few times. In DNA form, the CDR3 reads TGTGCCAGCAGTGACCCAGCAGGGACGGGTGAAAAACTGTTTTTT. It encodes CASSDPAGTGEKLFF. The chain has TRBV6-4 and TRBJ1-4, with D possibly matching TRBD1 (5 bases). This CDR3 spans 15 amino acids. CDR1 and CDR2 (germline): MRHNA, SNTAGT. V lost 2 bases to trimming and J lost 7 bases, with 14 bases between them.

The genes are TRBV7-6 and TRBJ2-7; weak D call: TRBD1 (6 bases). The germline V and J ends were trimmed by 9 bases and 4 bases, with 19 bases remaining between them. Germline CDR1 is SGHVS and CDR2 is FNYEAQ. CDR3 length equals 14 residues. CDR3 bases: TGTGCCAGTGGATCCGCGCAGGGGAATTACGAGCAGTACTTC. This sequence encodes CASGSAQGNYEQYF.

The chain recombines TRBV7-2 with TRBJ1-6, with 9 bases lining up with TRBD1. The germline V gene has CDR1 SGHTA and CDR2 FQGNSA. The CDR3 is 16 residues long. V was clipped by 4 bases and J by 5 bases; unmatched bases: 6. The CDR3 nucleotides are TGTGCCAGCAGCTCCTTCGGACAGGGGAATAATTCACCCCTCCACTTT. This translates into CASSSFGQGNNSPLHF.

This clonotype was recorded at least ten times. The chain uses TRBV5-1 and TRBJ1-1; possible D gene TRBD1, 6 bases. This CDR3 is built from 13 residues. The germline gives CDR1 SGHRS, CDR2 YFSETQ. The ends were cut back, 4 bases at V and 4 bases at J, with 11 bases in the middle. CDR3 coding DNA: TGCGCCAGCAGCGGGGAGGGGGGCACTGAAGCTTTCTTT. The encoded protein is CASSGEGGTEAFF.

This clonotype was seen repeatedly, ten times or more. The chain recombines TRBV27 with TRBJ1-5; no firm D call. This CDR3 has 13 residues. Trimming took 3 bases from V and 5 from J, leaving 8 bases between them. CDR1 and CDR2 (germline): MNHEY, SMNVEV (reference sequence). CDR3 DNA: TGTGCCAGCAGTTTCCTGTACGATCAGCCCCAGCATTTT. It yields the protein CASSFLYDQPQHF.

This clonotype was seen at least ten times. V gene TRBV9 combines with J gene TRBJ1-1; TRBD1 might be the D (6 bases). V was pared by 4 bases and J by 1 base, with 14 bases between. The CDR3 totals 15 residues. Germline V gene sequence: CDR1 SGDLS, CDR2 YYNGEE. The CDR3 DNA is TGTGCCAGCAGCCCAAACGGGGGCGGGAACACTGAAGCTTTCTTT. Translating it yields CASSPNGGGNTEAFF.

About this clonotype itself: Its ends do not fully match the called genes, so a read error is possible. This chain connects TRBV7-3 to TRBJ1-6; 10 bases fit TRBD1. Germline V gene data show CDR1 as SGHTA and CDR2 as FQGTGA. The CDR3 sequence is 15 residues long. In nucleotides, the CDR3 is TGTGCCAGCAGCCTAACCGGGACAGGGGACTCACCCCTCCACTTT. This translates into CASSLTGTGDSPLHF.

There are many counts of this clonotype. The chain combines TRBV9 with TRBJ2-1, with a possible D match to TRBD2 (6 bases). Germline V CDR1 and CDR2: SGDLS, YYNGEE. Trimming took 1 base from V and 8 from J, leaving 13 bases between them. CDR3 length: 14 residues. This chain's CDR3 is CASSVPSAGHEQFF. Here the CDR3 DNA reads TGTGCCAGCAGCGTACCTAGTGCGGGGCATGAGCAGTTCTTC.

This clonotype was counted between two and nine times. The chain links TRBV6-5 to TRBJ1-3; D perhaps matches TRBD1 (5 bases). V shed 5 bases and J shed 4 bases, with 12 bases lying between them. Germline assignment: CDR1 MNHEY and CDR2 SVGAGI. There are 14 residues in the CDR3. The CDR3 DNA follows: TGTGCCAGCAGTCTTCGGGGGGACGGAAACACCATATATTTT. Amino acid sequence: CASSLRGDGNTIYF.

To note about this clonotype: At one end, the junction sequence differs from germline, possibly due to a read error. In DNA form, the CDR3 reads TGTGTCAGCAGCCCTGAGGGGCAGGCGCTCTATGGCTACACCTTC. This codes for CVSSPEGQALYGYTF. The genes are TRBV7-6 and TRBJ1-2, with D possibly TRBD1 on 5 matching bases. The CDR3 is 15 residues long. CDR1 and CDR2 from the germline V gene are SGHVS and FNYEAQ.

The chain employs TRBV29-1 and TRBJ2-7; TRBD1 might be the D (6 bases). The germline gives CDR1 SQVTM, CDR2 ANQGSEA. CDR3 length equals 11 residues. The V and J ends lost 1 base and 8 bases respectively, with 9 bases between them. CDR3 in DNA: TGCAGCGTTGAAGTGGGGGCTCAGCAGTACTTC. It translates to CSVEVGAQQYF.

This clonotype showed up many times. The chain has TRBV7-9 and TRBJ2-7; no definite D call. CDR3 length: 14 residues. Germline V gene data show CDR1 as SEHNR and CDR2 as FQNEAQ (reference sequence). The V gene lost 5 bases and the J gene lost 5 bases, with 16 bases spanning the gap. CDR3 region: CASSPVAKVHEQYF. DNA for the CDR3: TGTGCCAGCAGCCCAGTGGCCAAGGTTCACGAGCAGTACTTC.

The CDR3 bases are TGCAGCGTAGAAAGCGGGAGAAACTACGAGCAGTACTTC. This gives the protein CSVESGRNYEQYF. The chain uses TRBV29-1 and TRBJ2-7; 8 nucleotides agree with TRBD2. This CDR3 contains 13 residues. The germline V gene encodes CDR1 SQVTM and CDR2 ANQGSEA. V was clipped by 6 bases and J by 3 bases; unmatched bases: 7.

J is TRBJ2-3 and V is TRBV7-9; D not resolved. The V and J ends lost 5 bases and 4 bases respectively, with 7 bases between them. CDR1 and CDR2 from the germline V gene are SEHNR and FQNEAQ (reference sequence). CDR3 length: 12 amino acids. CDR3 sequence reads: CASSPPPDTQYF. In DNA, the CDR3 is TGTGCCAGCAGCCCCCCCCCAGATACGCAGTATTTT.

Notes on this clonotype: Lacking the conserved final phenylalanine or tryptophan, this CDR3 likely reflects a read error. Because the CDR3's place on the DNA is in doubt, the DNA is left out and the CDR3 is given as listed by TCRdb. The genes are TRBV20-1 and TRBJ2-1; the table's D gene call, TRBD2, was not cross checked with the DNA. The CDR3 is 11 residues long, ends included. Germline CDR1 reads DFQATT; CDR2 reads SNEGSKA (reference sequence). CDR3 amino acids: CSAQRQLAGVA.

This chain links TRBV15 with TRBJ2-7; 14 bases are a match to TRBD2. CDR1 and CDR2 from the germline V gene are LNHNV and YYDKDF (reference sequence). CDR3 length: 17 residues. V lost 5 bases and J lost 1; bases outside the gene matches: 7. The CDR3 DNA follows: TGTGCCACCAGCCTAGGGACTAGCGGGAGTCGATCCTACGAGCAGTACTTC. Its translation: CATSLGTSGSRSYEQYF.

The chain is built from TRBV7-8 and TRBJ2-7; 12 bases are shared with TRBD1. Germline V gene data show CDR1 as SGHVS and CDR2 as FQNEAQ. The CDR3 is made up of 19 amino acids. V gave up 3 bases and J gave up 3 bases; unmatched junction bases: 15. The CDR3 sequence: CASSFGAGTGGAGGYEQYF. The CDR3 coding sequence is TGTGCCAGCAGCTTTGGAGCCGGGACAGGGGGCGCCGGGGGCTACGAGCAGTACTTC.